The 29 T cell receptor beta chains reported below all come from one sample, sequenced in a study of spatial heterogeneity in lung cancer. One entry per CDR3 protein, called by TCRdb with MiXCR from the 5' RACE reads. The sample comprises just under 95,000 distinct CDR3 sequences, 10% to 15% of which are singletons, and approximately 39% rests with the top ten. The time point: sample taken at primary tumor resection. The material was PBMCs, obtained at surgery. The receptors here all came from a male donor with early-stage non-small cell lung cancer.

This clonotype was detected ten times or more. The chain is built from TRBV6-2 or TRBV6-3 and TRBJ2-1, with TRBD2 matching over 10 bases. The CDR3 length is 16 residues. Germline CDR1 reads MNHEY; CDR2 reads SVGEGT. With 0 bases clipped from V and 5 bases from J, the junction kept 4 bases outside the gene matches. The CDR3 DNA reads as TGTGCCAGCAGTTACTCGGCTAGCGGGAGAAACAATGAGCAGTTCTTC. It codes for CASSYSASGRNNEQFF.

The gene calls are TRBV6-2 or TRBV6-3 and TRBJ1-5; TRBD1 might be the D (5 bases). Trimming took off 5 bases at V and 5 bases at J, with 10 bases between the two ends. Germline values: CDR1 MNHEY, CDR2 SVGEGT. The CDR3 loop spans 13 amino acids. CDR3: CASSRGTDQPQHF. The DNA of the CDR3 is TGTGCCAGCAGTAGGGGCACAGATCAGCCCCAGCATTTT.

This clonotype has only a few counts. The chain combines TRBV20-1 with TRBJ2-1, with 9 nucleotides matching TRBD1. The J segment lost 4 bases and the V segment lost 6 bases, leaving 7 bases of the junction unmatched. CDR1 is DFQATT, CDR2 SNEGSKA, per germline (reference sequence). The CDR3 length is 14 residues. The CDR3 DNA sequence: TGCAGTGCGAAACCGGGACAGGGTTACAATGAGCAGTTCTTC. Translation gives CSAKPGQGYNEQFF.

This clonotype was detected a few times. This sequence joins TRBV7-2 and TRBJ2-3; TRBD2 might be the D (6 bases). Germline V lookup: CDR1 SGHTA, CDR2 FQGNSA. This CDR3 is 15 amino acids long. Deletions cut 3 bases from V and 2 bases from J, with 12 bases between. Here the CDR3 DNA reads TGTGCCAGCAGCTTGCAGGAGGGTCTCACAGATACGCAGTATTTT. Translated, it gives CASSLQEGLTDTQYF.

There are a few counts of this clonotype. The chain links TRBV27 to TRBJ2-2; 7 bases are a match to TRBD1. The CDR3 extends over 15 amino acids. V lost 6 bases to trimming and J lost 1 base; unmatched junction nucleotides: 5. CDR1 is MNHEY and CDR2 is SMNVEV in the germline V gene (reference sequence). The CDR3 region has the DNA TGTGCCAGCAGGAAAGACAGGGTGAACACCGGGGAGCTGTTTTTT. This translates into CASRKDRVNTGELFF.

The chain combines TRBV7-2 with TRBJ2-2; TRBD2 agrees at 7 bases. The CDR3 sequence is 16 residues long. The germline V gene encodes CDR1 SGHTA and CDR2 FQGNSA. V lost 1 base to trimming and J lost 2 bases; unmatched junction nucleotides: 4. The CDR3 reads CASSLDPGGNTGELFF. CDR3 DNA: TGTGCCAGCAGCTTAGACCCGGGGGGTAACACCGGGGAGCTGTTTTTT.

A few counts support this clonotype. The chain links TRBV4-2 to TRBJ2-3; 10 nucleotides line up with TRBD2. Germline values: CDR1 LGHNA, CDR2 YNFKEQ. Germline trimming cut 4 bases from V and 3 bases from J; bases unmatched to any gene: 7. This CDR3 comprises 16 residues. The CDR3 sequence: CASSPFALAGTDTQYF. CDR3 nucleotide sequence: TGTGCCAGCAGCCCCTTCGCACTAGCGGGAACAGATACGCAGTATTTT.

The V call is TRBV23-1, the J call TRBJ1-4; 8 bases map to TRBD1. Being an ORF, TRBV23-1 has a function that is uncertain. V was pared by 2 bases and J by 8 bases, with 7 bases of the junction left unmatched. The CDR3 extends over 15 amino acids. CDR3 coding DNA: TGCGCCAGCAGTCAACACAGGGGGAGTAAGGAAAAACTGTTTTTT. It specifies CASSQHRGSKEKLFF.

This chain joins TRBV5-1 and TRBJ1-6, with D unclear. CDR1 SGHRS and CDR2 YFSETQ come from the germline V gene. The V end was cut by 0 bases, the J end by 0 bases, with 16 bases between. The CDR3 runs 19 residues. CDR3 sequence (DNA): TGCGCCAGCAGCTTGGTCTTCGGGGATTATGGCTCCTATAATTCACCCCTCCACTTT. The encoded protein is CASSLVFGDYGSYNSPLHF.

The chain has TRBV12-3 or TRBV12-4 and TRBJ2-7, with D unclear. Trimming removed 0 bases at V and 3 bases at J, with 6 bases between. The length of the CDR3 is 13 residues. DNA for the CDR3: TGTGCCAGCAGTTTAGCTAGAGGCTACGAGCAGTACTTC. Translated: CASSLARGYEQYF.

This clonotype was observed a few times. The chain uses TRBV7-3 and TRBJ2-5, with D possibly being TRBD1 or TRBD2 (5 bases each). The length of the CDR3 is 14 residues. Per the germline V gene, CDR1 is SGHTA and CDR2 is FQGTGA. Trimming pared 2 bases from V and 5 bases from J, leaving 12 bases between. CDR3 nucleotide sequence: TGTGCCAGCAGCTTAGAGGGCAGGGCGGAGACCCAGTACTTC. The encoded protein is CASSLEGRAETQYF.

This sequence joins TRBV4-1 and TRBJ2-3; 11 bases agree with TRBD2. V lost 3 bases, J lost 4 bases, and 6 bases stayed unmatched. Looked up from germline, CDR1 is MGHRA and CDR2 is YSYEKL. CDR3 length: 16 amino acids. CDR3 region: CASSHRLAGFADTQYF. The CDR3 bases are TGCGCCAGCAGCCACAGACTAGCGGGGTTCGCAGATACGCAGTATTTT.

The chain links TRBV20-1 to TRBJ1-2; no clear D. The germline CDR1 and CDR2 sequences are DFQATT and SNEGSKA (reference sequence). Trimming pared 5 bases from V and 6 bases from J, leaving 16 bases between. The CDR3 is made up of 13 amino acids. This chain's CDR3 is CSADKGLNNGYTF. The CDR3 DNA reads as TGCAGTGCTGATAAAGGCCTCAACAATGGCTACACCTTC.

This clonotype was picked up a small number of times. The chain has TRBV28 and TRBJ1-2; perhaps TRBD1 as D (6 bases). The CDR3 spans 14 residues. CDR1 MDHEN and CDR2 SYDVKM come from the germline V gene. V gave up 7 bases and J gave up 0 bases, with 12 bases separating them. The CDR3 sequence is CASNTGKANYGYTF. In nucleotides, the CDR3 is TGTGCCAGCAACACAGGGAAAGCTAACTATGGCTACACCTTC.

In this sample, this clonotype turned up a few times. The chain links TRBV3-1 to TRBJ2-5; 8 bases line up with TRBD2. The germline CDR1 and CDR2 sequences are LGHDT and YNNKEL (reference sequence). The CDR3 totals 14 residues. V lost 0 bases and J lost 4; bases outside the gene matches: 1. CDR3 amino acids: CASSQEAGGETQYF. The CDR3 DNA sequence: TGTGCCAGCAGCCAAGAGGCGGGGGGAGAGACCCAGTACTTC.

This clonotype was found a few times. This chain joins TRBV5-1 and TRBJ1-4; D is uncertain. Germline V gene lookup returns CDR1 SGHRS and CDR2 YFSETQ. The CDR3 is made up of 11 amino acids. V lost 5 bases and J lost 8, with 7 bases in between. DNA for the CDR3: TGCGCCAGCAGGGAGGGAGAAAAACTGTTTTTT. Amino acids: CASREGEKLFF. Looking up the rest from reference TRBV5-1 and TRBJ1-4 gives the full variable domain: KAGVTQTPRYLIKTRGQQVTLSCSPISGHRSVSWYQQTPGQGLQFLFEYFSETQRNKGNFPGRFSGRQFSNSRSEMNVSTLELGDSALYLCASREGEKLFFGSGTQLSVL.

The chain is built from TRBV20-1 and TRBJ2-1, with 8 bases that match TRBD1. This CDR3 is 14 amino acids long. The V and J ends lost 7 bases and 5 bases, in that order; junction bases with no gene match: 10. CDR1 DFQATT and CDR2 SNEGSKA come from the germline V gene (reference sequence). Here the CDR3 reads CSGYQGAGHNEQFF. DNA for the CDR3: TGCAGTGGATATCAGGGGGCCGGTCACAATGAGCAGTTCTTC.

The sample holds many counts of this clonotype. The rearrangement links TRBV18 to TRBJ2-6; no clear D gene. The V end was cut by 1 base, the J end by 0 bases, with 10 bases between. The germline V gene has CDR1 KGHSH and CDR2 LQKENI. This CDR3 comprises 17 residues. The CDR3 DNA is TGTGCCAGCTCACCACTGTCGCCCAGCTCTGGGGCCAACGTCCTGACTTTC. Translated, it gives CASSPLSPSSGANVLTF.

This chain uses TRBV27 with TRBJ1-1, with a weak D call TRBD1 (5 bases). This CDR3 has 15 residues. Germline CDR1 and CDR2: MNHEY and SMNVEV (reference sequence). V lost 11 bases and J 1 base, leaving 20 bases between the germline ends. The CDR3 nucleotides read TGTGCCGGACTTAAGGACACGTACTCGAACACTGAAGCTTTCTTT. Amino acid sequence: CAGLKDTYSNTEAFF.

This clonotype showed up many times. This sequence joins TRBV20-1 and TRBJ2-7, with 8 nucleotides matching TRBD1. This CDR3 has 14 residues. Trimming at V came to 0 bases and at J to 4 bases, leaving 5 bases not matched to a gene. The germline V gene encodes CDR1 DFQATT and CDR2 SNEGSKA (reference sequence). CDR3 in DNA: TGCAGTGCTAGAGATTCAGGGGGCTGGTACGAGCAGTACTTC. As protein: CSARDSGGWYEQYF.

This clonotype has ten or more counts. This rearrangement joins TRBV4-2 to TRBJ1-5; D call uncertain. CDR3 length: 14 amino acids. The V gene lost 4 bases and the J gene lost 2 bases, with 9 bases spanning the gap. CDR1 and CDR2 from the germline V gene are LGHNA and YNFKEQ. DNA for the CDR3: TGTGCCAGCAGCCGGGAAGCCGGCAATCAGCCCCAGCATTTT. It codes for CASSREAGNQPQHF.

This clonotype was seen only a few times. The CDR3 reads CASSVTGTSFAFEQFF. In DNA, the CDR3 is TGTGCCAGCAGCGTTACCGGGACTAGCTTTGCTTTTGAGCAGTTCTTC. This chain uses TRBV7-9 with TRBJ2-1; 9 positions match TRBD2. CDR3 length equals 16 residues. Germline CDR1 and CDR2: SEHNR and FQNEAQ (reference sequence). The V and J ends lost 5 bases and 9 bases, in that order; junction bases with no gene match: 14. Filled out from reference TRBV7-9 and TRBJ2-1, the complete variable domain reads DTGVSQNPRHKITKRGQNVTFRCDPISEHNRLYWYRQTLGQGPEFLTYFQNEAQLEKSRLLSDRFSAERPKGSFSTLEIQRTEQGDSAMYLCASSVTGTSFAFEQFFGPGTRLTVL.

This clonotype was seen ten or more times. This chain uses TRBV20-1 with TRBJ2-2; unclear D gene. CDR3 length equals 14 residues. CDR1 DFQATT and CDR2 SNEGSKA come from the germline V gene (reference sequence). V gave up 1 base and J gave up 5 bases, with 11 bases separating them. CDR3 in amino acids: CSARAPLGTGELFF. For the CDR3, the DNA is TGCAGTGCTAGAGCCCCCCTGGGAACCGGGGAGCTGTTTTTT.

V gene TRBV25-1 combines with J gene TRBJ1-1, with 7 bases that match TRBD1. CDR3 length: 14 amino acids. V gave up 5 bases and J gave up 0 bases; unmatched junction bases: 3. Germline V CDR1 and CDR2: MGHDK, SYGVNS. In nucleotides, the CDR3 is TGTGCCAGCAGTCCCACAGGGGTGAACACTGAAGCTTTCTTT. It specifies CASSPTGVNTEAFF.

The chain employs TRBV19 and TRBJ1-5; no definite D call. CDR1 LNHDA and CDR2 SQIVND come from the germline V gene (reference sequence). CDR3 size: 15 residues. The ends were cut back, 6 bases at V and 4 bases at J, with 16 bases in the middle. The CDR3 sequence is CASSAGQPRNQPQHF. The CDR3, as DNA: TGTGCCAGTAGCGCCGGGCAGCCCAGGAATCAGCCCCAGCATTTT.

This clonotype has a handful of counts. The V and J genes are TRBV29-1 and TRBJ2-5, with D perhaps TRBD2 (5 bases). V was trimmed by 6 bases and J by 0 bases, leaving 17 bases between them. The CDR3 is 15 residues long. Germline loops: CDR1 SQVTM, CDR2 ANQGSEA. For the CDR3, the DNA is TGCAGCGTAGATGGGAGTCAGCCCTACCAAGAGACCCAGTACTTC. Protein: CSVDGSQPYQETQYF.

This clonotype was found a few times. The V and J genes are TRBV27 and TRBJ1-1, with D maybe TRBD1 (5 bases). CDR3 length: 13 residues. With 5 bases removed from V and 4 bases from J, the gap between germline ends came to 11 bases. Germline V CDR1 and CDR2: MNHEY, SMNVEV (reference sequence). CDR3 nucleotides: TGTGCCAGCAGTCTACAAGACAGCACTGAAGCTTTCTTT. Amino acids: CASSLQDSTEAFF.

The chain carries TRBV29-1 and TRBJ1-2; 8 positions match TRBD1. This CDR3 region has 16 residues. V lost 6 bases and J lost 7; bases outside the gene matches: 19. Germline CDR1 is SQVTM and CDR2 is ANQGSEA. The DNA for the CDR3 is TGCAGCGTAGCTAGGGACAGGAACTACGGCAATGGTGGCTACACCTTC. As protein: CSVARDRNYGNGGYTF.

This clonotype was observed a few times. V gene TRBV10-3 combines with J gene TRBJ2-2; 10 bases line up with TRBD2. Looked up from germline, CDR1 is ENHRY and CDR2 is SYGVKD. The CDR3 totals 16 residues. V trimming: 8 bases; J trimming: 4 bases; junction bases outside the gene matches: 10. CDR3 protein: CAIPTASSGGTGELFF. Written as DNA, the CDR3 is TGTGCCATCCCGACGGCCTCTAGCGGGGGCACCGGGGAGCTGTTTTTT.